This is a list of T cell receptor beta chains from one sample in a study of cytomegalovirus exposure and HLA in healthy donors. Here immunoSEQ multiplex PCR was the method, and the copy in TCRdb shows in-frame clones only, minus some. The table records some 190,000 clones, roughly four fifths of them present only once. The material sequenced was PBMCs. The receptors come from a man between 40 and 49 years old in good health and CMV-seropositive. Each CDR3 is given with its conserved first and last residue. The D gene is left open where the match is weak. Not every row has a clone size; where given, it reads once, few, many or a size class.

TRBV4-2	TRBD1	TRBJ1-5	-	CASSLVRDRGSTRQPQHF	TGTGCCAGCAGCTTGGTCAGAGACAGGGGTTCGACGCGGCAGCCCCAGCATTTT
TRBV5-1	-	TRBJ2-3	-	CASSSGTTTSGQYF	TGCGCCAGCAGCTCCGGGACAACCACCTCGGGCCAGTATTTT
TRBV7-2	TRBD1	TRBJ1-4	once	CASSLGDRGHEKLFF	TGTGCCAGCAGCTTAGGGGACAGGGGGCACGAAAAACTGTTTTTT
TRBV5-4	-	TRBJ2-3	-	CASSMDRVTDTQYF	TGTGCCAGCAGCATGGACCGAGTCACGGATACGCAGTATTTT
TRBV5-5	-	TRBJ2-6	-	CASSSLGGGPGGANVLTF	TGTGCCAGCAGCTCCCTGGGGGGAGGCCCGGGTGGGGCCAACGTCCTGACTTTC
TRBV6-1	-	TRBJ1-2	-	CASSEGTVYGYTF	TGTGCCAGCAGTGAAGGGACAGTTTATGGCTACACCTTC
TRBV6-1	TRBD1	TRBJ2-7	few	CASNRDRSSYEQYF	TGTGCCAGCAACCGGGACAGAAGCTCCTACGAGCAGTACTTC
TRBV11-2	TRBD2	TRBJ2-1	-	CASRIAGNEQFF	TGTGCCAGCAGAATAGCGGGGAATGAGCAGTTCTTC
TRBV7-8	-	TRBJ2-1	-	CASSLWREMQFF	TGTGCCAGCAGCTTATGGAGAGAGATGCAGTTCTTC
TRBV28	TRBD1	TRBJ1-1	-	CASSSIGTGDYTEAFF	TGTGCCAGCAGTTCCATTGGCACAGGGGACTACACTGAAGCTTTCTTT
TRBV18	-	TRBJ1-5	-	CASSHDTNQPQHF	TGTGCCAGCTCACACGACACCAATCAGCCCCAGCATTTT
TRBV5-1	TRBD2	TRBJ2-7	-	CASRLERISGRIDRSYEQYF	TGCGCCAGCAGGTTGGAGCGGATTAGCGGGAGAATAGATAGGTCCTACGAGCAGTACTTC
TRBV4-3	-	TRBJ1-5	-	CASSQWAGNSNQPQHF	TGCGCCAGCAGCCAATGGGCTGGTAATAGCAATCAGCCCCAGCATTTT
TRBV2	-	TRBJ2-5	-	CASTPGDGPQYF	TGTGCCAGCACCCCGGGAGACGGACCCCAGTACTTC
TRBV19	TRBD2	TRBJ2-1	-	CASSMTSGGSREQFF	TGTGCCAGTAGTATGACTAGCGGGGGGTCAAGGGAGCAGTTCTTC
TRBV19	-	TRBJ2-6	few	CASRPSDSSGANVLTF	TGTGCCAGTAGACCCAGTGACAGCTCTGGGGCCAACGTCCTGACTTTC